The table lists the clone carrying this TCR beta chain with a few counts. As yet, its antigen is unknown. The authors prepared the TCRbeta library with unique molecular identifiers. Via MiXCR, TCRdb re-called the PCR reads, giving one row per CDR3 protein. This table has just over 950,000 distinct CDR3 sequences, around 30% appearing once. The data originate from a study of T-cell reconstitution after alpha-beta-depleted transplantation in children. Notes on the study in general: Several hundred expanded graft clones reportedly gave rise to the alpha-beta T cells present about two months after transplant. Surviving recipient T cells and thymic progenitors accounted for the high day-60 TCRbeta diversity observed in some patients.

V lost 3 bases to trimming and J lost 4 bases, with 10 bases between them. Germline V lookup: CDR1 SGHAT, CDR2 FQNNGV. CDR3 size: 14 residues. Sequencing was performed on PBMCs, mostly from graft donor cells, taken 360 days after TCRalphabeta/CD19-depleted stem cell transplant. The sequence was collected from a boy younger than two who had a stem cell transplant for SCID, so the T cells may come from the graft donor. V usage is TRBV11-2 and J usage is TRBJ1-3; D is uncertain. CDR3 coding DNA: TGTGCCAGCAGCTTTGAGGGAACGGGAAACACCATATATTTT. It translates to CASSFEGTGNTIYF.